This T cell receptor (beta chain) appears in the sequencing data of a study of T-cell reconstitution after alpha-beta-depleted transplantation in children. Study-level findings and limits: Expanded clones from the graft, numbering several hundred, reportedly supplied alpha-beta T cells about two months after transplant. It was newly produced T cells that mostly accounted for T-cell counts and diversity one year after transplant.

A word on this clonotype: Its antigen is as yet unknown.

Unique molecular identifiers featured in how the TCRbeta library was prepared. TCRdb re-called the PCR reads with MiXCR, one entry per CDR3 protein. The sample has a few hundred thousand distinct CDR3 sequences, roughly 7.8% seen once. This clonotype was obtained from a female patient aged 2-10 years who had a stem cell transplant for Fanconi anemia, so the T cells may come from the graft donor. Sequences were derived from peripheral blood, sampled 360 days after TCRalphabeta/CD19-depleted stem cell transplant.

This CDR3 is CSARVPPDTQYF. The CDR3 DNA follows: TGCAGTGCTAGAGTACCCCCAGATACGCAGTATTTT. The gene calls are TRBV20-1 and TRBJ2-3; D is ambiguous. This CDR3 region has 12 residues. V dropped 1 base and J dropped 4 bases, with 6 bases sitting between them. Looked up from germline, CDR1 is DFQATT and CDR2 is SNEGSKA (reference sequence).